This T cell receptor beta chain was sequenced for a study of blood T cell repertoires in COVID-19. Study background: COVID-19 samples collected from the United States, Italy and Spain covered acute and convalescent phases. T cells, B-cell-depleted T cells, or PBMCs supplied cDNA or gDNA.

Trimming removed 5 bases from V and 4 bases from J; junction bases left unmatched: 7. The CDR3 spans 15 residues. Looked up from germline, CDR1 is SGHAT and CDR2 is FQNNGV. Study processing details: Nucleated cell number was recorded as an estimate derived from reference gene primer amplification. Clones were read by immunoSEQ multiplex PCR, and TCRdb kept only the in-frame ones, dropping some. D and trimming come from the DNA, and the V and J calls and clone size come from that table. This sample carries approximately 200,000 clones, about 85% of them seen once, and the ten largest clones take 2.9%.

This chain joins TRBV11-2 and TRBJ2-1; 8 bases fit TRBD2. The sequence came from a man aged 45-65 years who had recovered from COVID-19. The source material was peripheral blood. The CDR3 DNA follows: TGTGCCAGCAGCGTGACCAGCGGGAGTTACAATGAGCAGTTCTTC. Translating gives CASSVTSGSYNEQFF.